The source of this TCR beta chain is a study of cytomegalovirus exposure and HLA in healthy donors. V was clipped by 8 bases and J by 5 bases, with 13 bases between them. The CDR3 loop spans 14 amino acids. The germline CDR1 and CDR2 sequences are ENHRY and SYGVKD. Only in-frame clones appear in the TCRdb table, and some are missing; sequencing was by immunoSEQ multiplex PCR. The table has roughly 79,000 clones, more than 85% seen once. This receptor was identified in a man aged 18 to 30 in good health and CMV-seronegative. The gene calls are TRBV10-3 and TRBJ1-6, with a tentative D call TRBD1 (5 bases). Sequenced: PBMCs. For the CDR3, the DNA is TGTGCCATCGGATATGACAGAAATAATTCACCCCTCCACTTT. This encodes CAIGYDRNNSPLHF.